This T cell receptor (beta chain) was sequenced for a study of tumor-infiltrating lymphocytes in primary liver carcinoma. Study context: Ages ranged from 30 to 69, with HCC or mixed HCC-cholangiocarcinoma. There were tumors of stage T1-T3 N0M0, each 4.2 to 10 cm across. Sample yields, roughly 3.5 to 7.5 million productive TCRbeta reads, were similar across the tissue types.

Trimming removed 6 bases from V and 5 bases from J, with 20 bases in between. This CDR3 contains 15 residues. Germline loops: CDR1 LNHDA, CDR2 SQIVND (reference sequence). RNA was extracted from whole blood without cell sorting, alongside germline DNA. General study results and limits: Tumor-adjacent and tumor-blood pairs shared less of their repertoires than tumor region pairs shared.

With respect to this clonotype: Its antigen is not identified.

Synthesis of TCR beta cDNA was carried out from 500 ng total RNA with a constant-region primer. Libraries covering TCR beta were generated through three nested multiplex PCR rounds (using a slightly modified ARM-PCR). Two initial PCR rounds of about 11 cycles each paired TRBV1-TRBV30 forward primers with a C-beta reverse primer. TCRdb reanalysed the multiplex PCR reads using MiXCR and keeps one entry per CDR3 protein. The sample lists 190,000 or so distinct CDR3 sequences, roughly 61% occurring once. The genes are TRBV19 and TRBJ2-7; the D gene is possibly TRBD1 (5 bases). The TCR originated in a woman between 55 and 75 years old with primary liver carcinoma and hepatitis B virus infection. Material: peripheral blood. DNA for the CDR3: TGTGCCAGTAGAGGGGTTTCAGCAAGTAGCAACGAGCAGTACTTC. Protein product: CASRGVSASSNEQYF.